One sample yielded the 23 T cell receptor beta chains listed below, sequenced in a study of shared clonotypes between healthy human individuals (dated by TCRdb to 2020 to 2022). Library method: the immunoSEQ multiplex PCR assay. TCRdb took this table from immuneACCESS and kept in-frame rearrangements with V and J called. Such tables lack part of the clones; where checked against another copy, unresolved V genes explain under half of the gap, and the rest is unexplained. The sample profile shows some 650,000 clones; more than 95% of them were found once. Approximately 0.057% of the sample goes to the ten largest clones. The sequenced sample was naive CD4+ T cells sorted from blood. According to the study, the label for this sample's cell subset or site signals: CD45RA+ positively selected. The receptors derive from a woman aged 25-40 years in good health.

The V gene is TRBV29-1, the J gene TRBJ2-7; 7 nucleotides line up with TRBD1. The CDR3 sequence is 12 residues long. CDR1 and CDR2 (germline): SQVTM, ANQGSEA. V lost 4 bases, J lost 4 bases, and 4 bases stayed unmatched. The CDR3 DNA follows: TGCAGCGTTGTAGGGGGCGCTTACGAGCAGTACTTC. Encoded protein: CSVVGGAYEQYF.

The V call is TRBV6-1, the J call TRBJ2-7; perhaps TRBD1 as D (6 bases). The CDR3 has 13 amino acids. Germline V gives CDR1 MNHNS, CDR2 SASEGT. V lost 4 bases, J lost 3 bases, and 10 bases lay in between. In nucleotides, the CDR3 is TGTGCCAGCAGTGTTAACAGGGTCTACGAGCAGTACTTC. As protein: CASSVNRVYEQYF.

This rearrangement joins TRBV18 to TRBJ1-3; D is uncertain. V was pared by 2 bases and J by 4 bases, with 6 bases between. Germline V gene lookup returns CDR1 KGHSH and CDR2 LQKENI. The CDR3 spans 13 residues. In nucleotides, the CDR3 is TGTGCCAGCTCACCAAACGTCGGAAACACCATATATTTT. This gives the protein CASSPNVGNTIYF.

The V and J genes are TRBV5-1 and TRBJ2-5; D ambiguous. The germline CDR1 and CDR2 sequences are SGHRS and YFSETQ. V lost 0 bases to trimming and J lost 3 bases, with 12 bases between them. The CDR3 spans 15 residues. The CDR3 protein is CASSLASVGKETQYF. The CDR3 nucleotides are TGCGCCAGCAGCTTGGCCAGCGTGGGGAAAGAGACCCAGTACTTC.

This chain connects TRBV7-9 to TRBJ2-1; tentatively, D is TRBD1 (5 bases). Germline V gene lookup returns CDR1 SEHNR and CDR2 FQNEAQ (reference sequence). V lost 1 base and J lost 8, with 18 bases in between. This CDR3 contains 16 residues. The CDR3 sequence: CASSLVDRPPWYEQFF. The CDR3 coding sequence is TGTGCCAGCAGCTTAGTCGACAGACCCCCTTGGTATGAGCAGTTCTTC.

The rearrangement joins TRBV5-1 to TRBJ2-7; D unclear. CDR3 length: 12 amino acids. V gave up 7 bases and J gave up 2 bases, with 10 bases separating them. The V gene's germline CDR1 is SGHRS and CDR2 YFSETQ. The DNA for the CDR3 is TGCGCCAGCCGACAAGGGCCCTACGAGCAGTACTTC. Amino acid sequence: CASRQGPYEQYF.

The chain recombines TRBV7-2 with TRBJ2-1, with TRBD2 matching over 7 bases. Trimming removed 1 base from V and 6 bases from J; junction bases left unmatched: 9. This CDR3 is 16 amino acids long. From germline, CDR1 is SGHTA and CDR2 FQGNSA. The CDR3 loop is CASSLGPAGFGNEQFF. As DNA, the CDR3 is TGTGCCAGCAGCTTAGGTCCAGCGGGATTTGGCAATGAGCAGTTCTTC.

The rearrangement uses TRBV5-6 and TRBJ2-3; D not certain. This CDR3 contains 16 residues. The V gene's germline CDR1 is SGHDT and CDR2 YYEEEE. The V end lost 0 bases, the J end lost 1 base, and 12 bases lay between the germline ends. For the CDR3, the DNA is TGTGCCAGCAGCTTGGCCTTCCCCATCCGCACAGATACGCAGTATTTT. Its translation is CASSLAFPIRTDTQYF.

The V call is TRBV7-9, the J call TRBJ1-1; TRBD1 might be the D (5 bases). V shed 1 base and J shed 4 bases, with 10 bases lying between them. The CDR3 has 14 residues. Germline CDR1 SEHNR, CDR2 FQNEAQ (reference sequence). This chain's CDR3 is CASSLEGVGTEAFF. The CDR3 coding sequence is TGTGCCAGCAGCTTAGAAGGGGTGGGCACTGAAGCTTTCTTT.

The chain has TRBV5-4 and TRBJ2-1; maybe TRBD1 (6 bases). V dropped 1 base and J dropped 10 bases, with 9 bases sitting between them. From germline, CDR1 is SGHNT and CDR2 YYREEE (reference sequence). The CDR3 sequence is 12 residues long. In DNA, the CDR3 is TGTGCCAGCAGCTTGCAGGGGACCGAGCAGTTCTTC. It codes for CASSLQGTEQFF.

V and J are TRBV6-6 and TRBJ1-5; unclear D gene. This CDR3 has 13 residues. CDR1 is MNHNY and CDR2 is SVGAGI in the germline V gene (reference sequence). Trimming pared 5 bases from V and 6 bases from J, leaving 11 bases between. The CDR3 loop reads CASSPRVGQPQHF. The CDR3 nucleotides read TGTGCCAGCAGTCCCCGGGTGGGTCAGCCCCAGCATTTT.

This chain joins TRBV7-2 and TRBJ1-3, with TRBD1 matching 8 bases. The trim removed 5 bases at V and 7 bases at J, leaving 7 bases unmatched. Germline CDR1 and CDR2: SGHTA and FQGNSA. This CDR3 comprises 14 residues. The CDR3 protein is CASSPVDRVNTIYF. The CDR3 bases are TGTGCCAGCAGCCCGGTGGACAGGGTGAACACCATATATTTT.

The rearrangement joins TRBV30 to TRBJ1-2; D may be TRBD1 (5 bases). CDR3 size: 13 residues. CDR1 is GTSNPN and CDR2 is SVGIG in the germline V gene (reference sequence). With 0 bases removed from V and 8 bases from J, the gap between germline ends came to 13 bases. The CDR3 sequence is CAWSVLSGRGYTF. In nucleotides, the CDR3 is TGTGCCTGGAGTGTACTATCGGGGCGCGGCTACACCTTC.

This chain joins TRBV5-5 and TRBJ1-4; D not certain. Germline V gives CDR1 SGHKS, CDR2 YYEKEE (reference sequence). The CDR3 is made up of 15 amino acids. Trimming pared 3 bases from V and 0 bases from J, leaving 9 bases between. CDR3 sequence (DNA): TGTGCCAGCAGCTACAACGGGGCAACTAATGAAAAACTGTTTTTT. Encoded protein: CASSYNGATNEKLFF.

V is TRBV28 and J is TRBJ1-2, with 8 bases aligning to TRBD1. V shed 2 bases and J 5 bases; nucleotides not matched to a gene: 7. The CDR3 runs to 15 residues. Germline CDR1 is MDHEN and CDR2 is SYDVKM. CDR3 DNA: TGTGCCAGCAGTTTAGGGCAGGGGGCGTGGTATGGCTACACCTTC. It encodes CASSLGQGAWYGYTF.

This chain uses TRBV6-6 with TRBJ2-7; TRBD2 is a possible D gene (6 bases). The CDR3 spans 15 residues. The V and J ends lost 6 bases and 3 bases respectively, with 18 bases between them. Germline-derived CDR1 and CDR2 are MNHNY and SVGAGI (reference sequence). For the CDR3, the DNA is TGTGCCAGCAGACCCACCCCGGGAGATGACTACGAGCAGTACTTC. This sequence encodes CASRPTPGDDYEQYF.

Regarding this clone: At the DNA level, this CDR3 is encoded by other sequences in the same sample as well. The J gene is TRBJ1-5, the V gene TRBV6-1; no reliable D call. The ends were cut back, 0 bases at V and 4 bases at J, with 4 bases in the middle. This CDR3 comprises 13 residues. In germline, CDR1 is MNHNS, CDR2 SASEGT. The CDR3 protein is CASSEAGNQPQHF. CDR3 in DNA: TGTGCCAGCAGTGAAGCTGGGAATCAGCCCCAGCATTTT.

V is TRBV7-9 and J is TRBJ2-6; the D is unclear. Germline assignment: CDR1 SEHNR and CDR2 FQNEAQ (reference sequence). The CDR3 contains 14 residues. V dropped 5 bases and J dropped 0 bases, with 5 bases sitting between them. In DNA, the CDR3 is TGTGCCAGCAGCCGAGGCTCTGGGGCCAACGTCCTGACTTTC. It specifies CASSRGSGANVLTF.

This clone was seen once. The chain couples TRBV7-3 to TRBJ2-7; 8 positions agree with TRBD2. The V gene's germline CDR1 is SGHTA and CDR2 FQGTGA. V dropped 5 bases and J dropped 2; count of bases not matched to a gene: 2. The CDR3 spans 13 residues. The CDR3 loop is CASSQAGAYEQYF. The CDR3 DNA follows: TGTGCCAGCAGCCAAGCGGGGGCCTACGAGCAGTACTTC. The full variable domain, completed using reference TRBV7-3 and TRBJ2-7, is GAGVSQTPSNKVTEKGKYVELRCDPISGHTALYWYRQSLGQGPEFLIYFQGTGAADDSGLPNDRFFAVRPEGSVSTLKIQRTERGDSAVYLCASSQAGAYEQYFGPGTRLTVT.

The chain uses TRBV27 and TRBJ2-5; D may be TRBD2 (6 bases). The V end lost 3 bases, the J end lost 5 bases, and 13 bases lay between the germline ends. The CDR3 has 14 residues. The V gene's germline CDR1 is MNHEY and CDR2 SMNVEV (reference sequence). Written as DNA, the CDR3 is TGTGCCAGCAGTTTTTCGGAGGGCCGGGAGACCCAGTACTTC. This translates into CASSFSEGRETQYF.

V usage is TRBV6-5 and J usage is TRBJ2-5, with D perhaps matching TRBD1 (6 bases). CDR1 MNHEY and CDR2 SVGAGI come from the germline V gene. This CDR3 comprises 13 residues. Trimming took off 6 bases at V and 3 bases at J, with 11 bases between the two ends. Written as DNA, the CDR3 is TGTGCCAGCAGGACAGGATCGAAAGAGACCCAGTACTTC. Its translation: CASRTGSKETQYF.

The chain links TRBV27 to TRBJ2-4, with D perhaps TRBD1 (6 bases). Trimming removed 6 bases at V and 0 bases at J, with 18 bases between. The CDR3 runs 17 residues. Germline V gives CDR1 MNHEY, CDR2 SMNVEV (reference sequence). Here the CDR3 reads CASSALGGGLAKNIQYF. CDR3 nucleotides: TGTGCCAGCAGCGCGCTGGGTGGGGGCCTAGCCAAAAACATTCAGTACTTC.

This clone was observed a single time. The chain combines TRBV5-1 with TRBJ2-2; TRBD2 is a possible D gene (6 bases). Germline CDR1 SGHRS, CDR2 YFSETQ. This CDR3 spans 15 amino acids. V lost 4 bases and J 4 bases, leaving 14 bases between the germline ends. The CDR3 sequence is CASSRLDVRTGELFF. The CDR3 DNA follows: TGCGCCAGCAGCCGACTAGATGTACGCACCGGGGAGCTGTTTTTT. Complete variable domain (other parts from reference TRBV5-1 and TRBJ2-2): KAGVTQTPRYLIKTRGQQVTLSCSPISGHRSVSWYQQTPGQGLQFLFEYFSETQRNKGNFPGRFSGRQFSNSRSEMNVSTLELGDSALYLCASSRLDVRTGELFFGEGSRLTVL.